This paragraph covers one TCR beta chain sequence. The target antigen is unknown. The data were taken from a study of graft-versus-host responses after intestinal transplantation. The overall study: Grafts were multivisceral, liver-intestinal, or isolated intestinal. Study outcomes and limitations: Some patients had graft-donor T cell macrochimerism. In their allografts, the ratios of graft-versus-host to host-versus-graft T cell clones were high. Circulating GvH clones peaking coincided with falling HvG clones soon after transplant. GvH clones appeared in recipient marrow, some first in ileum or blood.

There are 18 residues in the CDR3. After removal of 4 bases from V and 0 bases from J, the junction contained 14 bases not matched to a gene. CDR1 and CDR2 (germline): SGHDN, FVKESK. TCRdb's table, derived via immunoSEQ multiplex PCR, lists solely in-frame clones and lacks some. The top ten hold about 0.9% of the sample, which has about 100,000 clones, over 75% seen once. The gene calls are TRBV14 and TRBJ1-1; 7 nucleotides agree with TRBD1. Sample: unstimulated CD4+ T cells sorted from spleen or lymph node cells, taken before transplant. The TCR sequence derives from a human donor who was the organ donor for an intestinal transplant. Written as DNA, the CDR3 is TGTGCCAGCAGCCGAGCGAGACGGTCAGGGGGAATGAACACTGAAGCTTTCTTT. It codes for CASSRARRSGGMNTEAFF.